Below, 7 T cell receptor beta chains from the same sample are listed, as sequenced in a study of blood T cell repertoires in COVID-19. The repertoire was sequenced with immunoSEQ multiplex PCR; TCRdb's copy has only in-frame clones and lacks some. The sample contains 220,000 or so clones, around 81% of which appear only once. Specimen: peripheral blood. The receptor source for this set is an older woman with acute or convalescent COVID-19.

V usage is TRBV5-6 and J usage is TRBJ2-3; 10 bases map to TRBD2. From germline, CDR1 is SGHDT and CDR2 YYEEEE. The CDR3 runs 16 residues. Trimming took 2 bases from V and 3 from J; bases not matched to a gene: 6. The CDR3 here is CASSLLAGYATDTQYF. CDR3 bases: TGTGCCAGCAGCTTACTAGCGGGGTACGCTACAGATACGCAGTATTTT.

This clone was observed a handful of times. The chain joins TRBV6-1 to TRBJ2-7; weak D call: TRBD1 (8 bases). The V gene lost 2 bases and the J gene lost 7 bases, with 27 bases spanning the gap. The CDR3 runs 18 residues. Germline loops: CDR1 MNHNS, CDR2 SASEGT. The CDR3 loop is CASSELAWGGQGAQEQYF. The CDR3 DNA follows: TGTGCCAGCAGTGAATTGGCGTGGGGAGGGCAGGGGGCACAGGAGCAGTACTTC.

This chain connects TRBV5-6 to TRBJ2-1; D ambiguous. The CDR3 runs to 12 residues. V lost 4 bases, J lost 7 bases, and 9 bases lay in between. Germline V lookup: CDR1 SGHDT, CDR2 YYEEEE. This chain's CDR3 is CASSHIRNEQFF. Here the CDR3 DNA reads TGTGCCAGCAGCCACATCAGGAATGAGCAGTTCTTC.

The chain has TRBV30 and TRBJ1-2; D is perhaps TRBD1 (6 bases). Trimming stripped 2 bases from V and 6 bases from J, with 10 bases between. This CDR3 has 12 amino acids. From germline, CDR1 is GTSNPN and CDR2 SVGIG (reference sequence). The CDR3 spells CAWSTGRHGYTF. The CDR3 DNA reads as TGTGCCTGGAGTACAGGGCGTCATGGCTACACCTTC.

The rearrangement joins TRBV6-5 to TRBJ1-2; D may be TRBD1 (5 bases). Germline V CDR1 and CDR2: MNHEY, SVGAGI. Trimming removed 7 bases from V and 6 bases from J, with 21 bases in between. The CDR3 extends over 15 amino acids. The CDR3 here is CASTVTYGRADGYTF. The CDR3 DNA sequence: TGTGCCAGCACCGTCACCTATGGCAGGGCGGATGGCTACACCTTC.

This chain connects TRBV4-2 to TRBJ1-3; 7 bases fit TRBD1. This CDR3 has 16 residues. Trimming took 5 bases from V and 5 from J; bases not matched to a gene: 12. Germline V gene lookup returns CDR1 LGHNA and CDR2 YNFKEQ. CDR3 loop: CASSFPQEGARNTIYF. CDR3 bases: TGTGCCAGCAGCTTTCCCCAGGAGGGGGCAAGAAACACCATATATTTT.

This clone was counted a few times. At one end, the junction sequence differs from germline, possibly due to a read error. The gene calls are TRBV12-3 or TRBV12-4 and TRBJ2-1; D possibly corresponds to TRBD2 (6 bases). The CDR3 is made up of 13 amino acids. The CDR3 DNA sequence: TGTGCCAGCAGTTTAGCGCGGGAAATTGAGCGGTTCTTC. Its protein product is CASSLAREIERFF.